Detailed here is one T cell receptor (beta chain). These data are taken from a study of blood T cell repertoires in COVID-19. Study-wide background: Specimens from acute and convalescent COVID-19 originated in the United States, Italy and Spain. From T cells, B-cell-depleted T cells, or PBMCs came the material, which was cDNA or gDNA.

Libraries were prepared by immunoSEQ multiplex PCR; TCRdb keeps only in-frame clonotypes and omits some of them. The table shows 65,000 to 75,000 clones, with 80% to 90% occurring only once. CDR1 is SGHTA, CDR2 FQGNSA, per germline. CDR3 length: 13 amino acids. Trimming took 1 base from V and 5 from J, leaving 8 bases between them. The genes are TRBV7-2 and TRBJ2-5; D remains ambiguous. Sequencing was performed on peripheral blood. The TCR originated in a man aged 50-60 years with active COVID-19. CDR3 coding DNA: TGTGCCAGCAGCTTAGGGCCGCGGGAGACCCAGTACTTC. Its translation is CASSLGPRETQYF.